Here is one T cell receptor (beta chain) with its context. The antigen remains undetermined. A v3.0 immunoSEQ assay was performed at survey level. Using immunoSEQ multiplex PCR, the repertoire was profiled, and TCRdb retains in-frame clones only, with some absent. Of tens of thousands of clones in the sample, about 80% were seen once. The V end lost 4 bases, the J end lost 7 bases, and 10 bases lay between the germline ends. The CDR3 totals 13 residues. Germline V gene lookup returns CDR1 MDHEN and CDR2 SYDVKM. Without exception, participants with HIV were treated in the United States. Every sample had about 0.85-10 million cryopreserved PBMC in it before DNA extraction. This sample was included in a study of long-term antiretroviral therapy in people with HIV. Findings and limits, study-wide: Older ART regimens may have been in use when blood was drawn between the mid-2000s and the late 2010s.

The sequencing here drew on unsorted PBMCs, taken 0.3 years after starting antiretroviral therapy. The origin of this receptor is a man aged 35 to 55 with HIV. The V call is TRBV28, the J call TRBJ2-2; D is ambiguous. For the CDR3, the DNA is TGTGCCAGCAGTTCCATAGGTGTCGGGGAGCTGTTTTTT. Translating gives CASSSIGVGELFF.